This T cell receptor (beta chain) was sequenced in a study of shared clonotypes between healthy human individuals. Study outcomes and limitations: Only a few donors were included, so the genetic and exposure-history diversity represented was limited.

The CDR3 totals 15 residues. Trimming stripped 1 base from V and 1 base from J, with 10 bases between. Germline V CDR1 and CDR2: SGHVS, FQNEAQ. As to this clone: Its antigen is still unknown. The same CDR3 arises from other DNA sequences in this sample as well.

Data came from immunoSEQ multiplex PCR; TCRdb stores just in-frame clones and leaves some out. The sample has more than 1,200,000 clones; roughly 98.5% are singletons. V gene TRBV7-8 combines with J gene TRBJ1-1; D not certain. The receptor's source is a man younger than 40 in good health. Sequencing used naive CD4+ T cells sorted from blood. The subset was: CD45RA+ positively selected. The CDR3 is CASSLEGRRNTEAFF. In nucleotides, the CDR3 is TGTGCCAGCAGCTTAGAGGGTAGGAGGAACACTGAAGCTTTCTTT.